The rows below give T cell receptor beta chains drawn from one sample of a study of vaccination effects on CD4 cells after COVID-19. These TCRs' antigens remain unknown. TCRdb keeps only in-frame clones here, not all; method: immunoSEQ multiplex PCR. The data show 42,000 or so clones, 55% to 85% seen once. Sequenced material: CD4+ T cells from PBMCs cultured without peptide, taken after COVID-19 vaccination. The receptors shown here come from a human donor who received a COVID-19 vaccine. Each CDR3 is given with its conserved first and last residue. Fields, in order: clone size, D gene, V gene, J gene, CDR3 protein, CDR3 DNA. D genes are given only for firm matches. Where a row states a size, it is once, few, many or the class of an expanded clone; other rows omit it.

NA	NA	TRBV19	TRBJ1-4	CASSMGLRGRNEKLFF	TGTGCCAGTAGTATGGGCTTGCGGGGGCGGAATGAAAAACTGTTTTTT
NA	TRBD2	TRBV5-1	TRBJ2-1	CASSPPSGSANEQFF	TGCGCCAGCAGCCCTCCTAGCGGGAGTGCCAATGAGCAGTTCTTC
NA	NA	TRBV7-6	TRBJ1-1	CASSLRPLASNTEAFF	TGTGCCAGCAGCCTACGGCCGCTAGCCTCGAACACTGAAGCTTTCTTT
NA	NA	TRBV19	TRBJ2-7	CASSIGFGPGAYEQYF	TGTGCCAGTAGTATTGGCTTTGGGCCAGGGGCCTACGAGCAGTACTTC
NA	NA	TRBV9	TRBJ1-6	CASSVSSGPPNSPLHF	TGTGCCAGCAGCGTCTCCTCGGGGCCTCCTAATTCACCCCTCCACTTT
NA	NA	TRBV6-5	TRBJ1-2	CASSYQGGRTDGYTF	TGTGCCAGCAGTTATCAGGGAGGGCGTACAGATGGCTACACCTTC
NA	TRBD1	TRBV2	TRBJ2-2	CASTKEGRQGAGELFF	TGTGCCAGCACCAAAGAAGGCCGACAGGGGGCCGGGGAGCTGTTTTTT
NA	TRBD1	TRBV27	TRBJ1-2	CASSTYRGPTGGYTF	TGTGCCAGCAGTACCTACAGGGGGCCCACTGGTGGCTACACCTTC
NA	NA	TRBV12-3/TRBV12-4	TRBJ2-2	CASIQRATGELFF	TGTGCCAGCATCCAAAGGGCGACCGGGGAGCTGTTTTTT
NA	NA	TRBV11-2	TRBJ2-5	CASSLGRRAETQYF	TGTGCCAGCAGCTTAGGCCGGAGGGCAGAGACCCAGTACTTC
NA	NA	TRBV5-8	TRBJ2-3	CASSFGGGVTDTQYF	TGTGCCAGCAGCTTTGGGGGGGGCGTCACAGATACGCAGTATTTT
NA	NA	TRBV20-1	TRBJ1-2	CSANDYGYTF	TGCAGTGCTAACGACTATGGCTACACCTTC
NA	NA	TRBV19	TRBJ2-2	CASRQDSTNTGELFF	TGTGCCAGTAGACAAGACAGTACGAACACCGGGGAGCTGTTTTTT
NA	NA	TRBV18	TRBJ1-1	CASSPRGGTEAFF	TGTGCCAGCTCACCTAGAGGGGGCACTGAAGCTTTCTTT
NA	NA	TRBV5-1	TRBJ1-4	CASSSTSTNEKLFF	TGCGCCAGCAGCTCCACTTCAACTAATGAAAAACTGTTTTTT
NA	NA	TRBV18	TRBJ1-6	CASSPPWGDNSPLHF	TGTGCCAGCTCACCACCGTGGGGGGATAATTCACCCCTCCACTTT
few	NA	TRBV3-1/TRBV3-2	TRBJ2-1	CASSQRWNEQFF	TGTGCCAGCAGCCAGAGGTGGAATGAGCAGTTCTTC
few	TRBD2	TRBV5-4	TRBJ2-1	CASSVVAGGIYNEQFF	TGTGCCAGCAGCGTCGTAGCGGGAGGGATTTACAATGAGCAGTTCTTC
few	TRBD1	TRBV10-1	TRBJ2-2	CASSLTGGTGELFF	TGCGCCAGCAGCTTGACAGGGGGAACCGGGGAGCTGTTTTTT